This entry concerns a single T cell receptor beta chain. The record originates from a study of CD8 T cells in Susac syndrome. This CDR3 contains 15 residues. V gave up 2 bases and J gave up 2 bases, with 12 bases separating them. RNA, at about 0.45 to 1 ug, was reverse transcribed with random hexamers. TCRdb called the immunoSEQ multiplex PCR reads again in MiXCR, with one record for every CDR3 protein. Among some 140,000 distinct CDR3 sequences, approximately 89% were seen once, and the ten largest hold about 0.23%. The origin of this receptor is a human donor with multiple sclerosis. The chain uses TRBV12-3 or TRBV12-4 and TRBJ1-2, with a tentative D call TRBD1 (5 bases). Sequenced material: CD8+ T cells from PBMCs. CDR3 in DNA: TGTGCCAGCAGTTTAACCGCCGGGGCGAACTATGGCTACACCTTC. This translates into CASSLTAGANYGYTF.